Described below is a single T cell receptor (beta chain) sequence and its context. Its antigen remains unidentified. This entry comes from a study of cytomegalovirus exposure and HLA in healthy donors. Study in general: A prior study identified over 100 million unique TCR beta sequences from some 200 million T cells.

This CDR3 has 14 amino acids. Between the trimmed V and J ends, which lost 5 bases and 4 bases, there was a span of 14 bases. CDR1 and CDR2 from the germline V gene are MNHEY and SVGAGI. The study's findings and limits: Prediction of most subjects' HLA-A and HLA-B alleles by TCR beta sequences was reportedly accurate. TCR sequences were mostly rare, though some public TCRs occurred in many donors. A later analysis reportedly found that, within productive TCRs, an Asian-associated ancestry cluster had fewer N-insertions than the mean observed across the roughly 700 donors.

The primer mix had 60 Vbeta and 13 Jbeta primers. Only in-frame clones appear in the TCRdb table, and some are missing; sequencing was by immunoSEQ multiplex PCR. The sample has some 120,000 clones, about three quarters seen once. The receptor was derived from a woman aged 25-40 years in good health and CMV-seronegative. This chain links TRBV6-5 with TRBJ1-1, with D possibly being TRBD1 (6 bases). Specimen: PBMCs. This CDR3 reads CASSEGTMGTEAFF. DNA of the CDR3: TGTGCCAGCAGTGAAGGGACAATGGGCACTGAAGCTTTCTTT.